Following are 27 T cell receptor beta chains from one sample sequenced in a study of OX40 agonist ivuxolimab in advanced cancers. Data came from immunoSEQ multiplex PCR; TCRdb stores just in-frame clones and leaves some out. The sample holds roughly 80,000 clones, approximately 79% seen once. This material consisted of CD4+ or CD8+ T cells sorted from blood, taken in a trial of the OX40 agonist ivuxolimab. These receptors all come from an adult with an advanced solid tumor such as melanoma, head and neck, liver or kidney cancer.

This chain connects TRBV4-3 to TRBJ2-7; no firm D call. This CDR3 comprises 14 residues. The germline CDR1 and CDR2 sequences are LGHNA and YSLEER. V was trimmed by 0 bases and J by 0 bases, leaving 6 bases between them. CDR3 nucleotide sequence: TGCGCCAGCAGCCAAGATGGGCTCTCCTACGAGCAGTACTTC. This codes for CASSQDGLSYEQYF.

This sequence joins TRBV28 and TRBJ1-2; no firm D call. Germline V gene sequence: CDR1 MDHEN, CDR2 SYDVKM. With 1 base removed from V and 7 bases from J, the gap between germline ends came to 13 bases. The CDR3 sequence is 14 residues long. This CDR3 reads CASSLSASVSGYTF. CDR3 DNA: TGTGCCAGCAGTTTATCCGCGAGCGTGTCTGGCTACACCTTC.

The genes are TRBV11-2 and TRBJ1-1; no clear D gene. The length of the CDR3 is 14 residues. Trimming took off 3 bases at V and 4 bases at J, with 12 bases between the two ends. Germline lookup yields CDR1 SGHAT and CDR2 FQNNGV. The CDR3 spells CASSFRTGGTEAFF. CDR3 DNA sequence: TGTGCCAGCAGCTTCCGGACCGGAGGCACTGAAGCTTTCTTT.

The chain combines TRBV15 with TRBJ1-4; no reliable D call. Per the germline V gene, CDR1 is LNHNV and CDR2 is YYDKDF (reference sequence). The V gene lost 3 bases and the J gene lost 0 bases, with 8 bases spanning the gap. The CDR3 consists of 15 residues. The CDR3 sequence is CATSSRSTTNEKLFF. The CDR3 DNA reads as TGTGCCACCAGCAGCCGGTCAACAACTAATGAAAAACTGTTTTTT. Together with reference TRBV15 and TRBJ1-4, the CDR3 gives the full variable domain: DAMVIQNPRYQVTQFGKPVTLSCSQTLNHNVMYWYQQKSSQAPKLLFHYYDKDFNNEADTPDNFQSRRPNTSFCFLDIRSPGLGDTAMYLCATSSRSTTNEKLFFGSGTQLSVL.

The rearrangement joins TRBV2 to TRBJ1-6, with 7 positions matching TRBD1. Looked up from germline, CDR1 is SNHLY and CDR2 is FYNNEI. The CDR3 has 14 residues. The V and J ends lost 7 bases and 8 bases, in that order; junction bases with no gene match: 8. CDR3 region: CASTSRGQDSPLHF. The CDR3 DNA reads TGTGCCAGCACCTCTAGGGGGCAGGATTCACCCCTCCACTTT.

Here the CDR3 reads CASSPRTGNTGELFF. For the CDR3, the DNA is TGTGCCAGCAGCCCTCGGACAGGCAACACCGGGGAGCTGTTTTTT. The V call is TRBV7-7, the J call TRBJ2-2; 7 bases align to TRBD1. Germline-derived CDR1 and CDR2 are SSHAT and FNYEAQ (reference sequence). CDR3 length: 15 residues. The junction had 5 bases not matched to a gene; V was cut back by 5 bases and J by 2 bases.

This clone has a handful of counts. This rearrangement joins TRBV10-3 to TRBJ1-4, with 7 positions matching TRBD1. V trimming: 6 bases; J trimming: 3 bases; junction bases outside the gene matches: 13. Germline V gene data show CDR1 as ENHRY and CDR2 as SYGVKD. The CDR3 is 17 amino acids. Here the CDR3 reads CAIRDGKQGSANEKLFF. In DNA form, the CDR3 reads TGTGCCATCAGGGACGGTAAACAGGGGTCCGCTAATGAAAAACTGTTTTTT.

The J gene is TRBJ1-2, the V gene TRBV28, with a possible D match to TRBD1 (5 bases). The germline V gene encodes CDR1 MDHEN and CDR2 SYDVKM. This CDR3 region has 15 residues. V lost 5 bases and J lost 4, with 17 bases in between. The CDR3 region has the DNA TGTGCCAGCAGTCCTACCTCGGGGGGAGCCTATGGCTACACCTTC. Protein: CASSPTSGGAYGYTF.

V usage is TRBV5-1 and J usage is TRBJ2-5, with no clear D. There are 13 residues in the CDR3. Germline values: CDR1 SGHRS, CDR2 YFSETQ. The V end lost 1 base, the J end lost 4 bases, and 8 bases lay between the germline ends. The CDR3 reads CASSLNSRETQYF. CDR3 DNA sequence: TGCGCCAGCAGCTTGAACAGTCGAGAGACCCAGTACTTC.

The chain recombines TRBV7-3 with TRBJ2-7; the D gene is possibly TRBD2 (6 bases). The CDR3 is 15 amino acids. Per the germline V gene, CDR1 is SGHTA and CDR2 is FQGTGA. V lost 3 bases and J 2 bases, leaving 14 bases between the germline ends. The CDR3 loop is CASSLDGAGTYEQYF. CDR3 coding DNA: TGTGCCAGCAGCTTGGATGGGGCGGGAACCTACGAGCAGTACTTC.

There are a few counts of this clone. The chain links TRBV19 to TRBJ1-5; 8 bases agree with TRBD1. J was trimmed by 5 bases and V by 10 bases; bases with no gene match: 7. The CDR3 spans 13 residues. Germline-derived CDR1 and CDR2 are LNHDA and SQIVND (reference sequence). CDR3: CATESTGDQPQHF. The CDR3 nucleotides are TGTGCCACCGAATCGACAGGGGATCAGCCCCAGCATTTT.

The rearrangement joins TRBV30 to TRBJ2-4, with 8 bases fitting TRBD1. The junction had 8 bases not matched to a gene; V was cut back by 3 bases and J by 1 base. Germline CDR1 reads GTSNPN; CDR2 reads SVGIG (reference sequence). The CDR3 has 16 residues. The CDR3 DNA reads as TGTGCCTGGAGCGGGGACAGGTTCCTCGCCAAAAACATTCAGTACTTC. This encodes CAWSGDRFLAKNIQYF.

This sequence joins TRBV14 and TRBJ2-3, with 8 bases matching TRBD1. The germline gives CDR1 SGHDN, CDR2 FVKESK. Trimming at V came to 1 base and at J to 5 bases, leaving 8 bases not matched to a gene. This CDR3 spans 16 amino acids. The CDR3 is CASSQAGQVGQDTQYF. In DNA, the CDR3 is TGTGCCAGCAGCCAAGCGGGACAGGTGGGACAAGATACGCAGTATTTT.

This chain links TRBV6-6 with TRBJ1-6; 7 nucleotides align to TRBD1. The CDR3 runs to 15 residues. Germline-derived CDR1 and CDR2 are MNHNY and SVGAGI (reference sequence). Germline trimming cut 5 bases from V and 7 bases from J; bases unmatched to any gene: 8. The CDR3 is CASSPHRGGNSPLHF. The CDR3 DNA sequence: TGTGCCAGCAGTCCCCACAGGGGAGGAAATTCACCCCTCCACTTT.

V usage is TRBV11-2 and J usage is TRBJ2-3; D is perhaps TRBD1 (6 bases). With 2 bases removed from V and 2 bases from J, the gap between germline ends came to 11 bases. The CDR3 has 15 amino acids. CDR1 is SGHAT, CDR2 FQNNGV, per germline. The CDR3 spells CASSLTGLVTDTQYF. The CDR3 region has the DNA TGTGCCAGCAGCTTAACAGGGTTAGTCACAGATACGCAGTATTTT. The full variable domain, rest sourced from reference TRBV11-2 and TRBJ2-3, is EAGVAQSPRYKIIEKRQSVAFWCNPISGHATLYWYQQILGQGPKLLIQFQNNGVVDDSQLPKDRFSAERLKGVDSTLKIQPAKLEDSAVYLCASSLTGLVTDTQYFGPGTRLTVL.

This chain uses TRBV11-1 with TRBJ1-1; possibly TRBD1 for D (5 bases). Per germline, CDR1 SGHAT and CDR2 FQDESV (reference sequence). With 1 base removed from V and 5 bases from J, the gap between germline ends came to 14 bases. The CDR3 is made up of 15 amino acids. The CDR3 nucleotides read TGTGCCAGCAGCTTAGATGGGGGTTTGTTGACTGAAGCTTTCTTT. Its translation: CASSLDGGLLTEAFF.

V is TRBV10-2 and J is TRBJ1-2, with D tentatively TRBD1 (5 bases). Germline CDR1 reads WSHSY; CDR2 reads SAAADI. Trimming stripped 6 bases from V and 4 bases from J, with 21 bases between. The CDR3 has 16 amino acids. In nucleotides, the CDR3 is TGCGCCAGCAGCGGGGGGACTACACGTAAGGGCTATGGCTACACCTTC. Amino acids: CASSGGTTRKGYGYTF.

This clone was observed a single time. The CDR3 coding sequence is TGCGCCAGCAGTGAGCCGGGGGCCACTGGCTATCAGCCCCAGCATTTT. This sequence encodes CASSEPGATGYQPQHF. The chain has TRBV10-2 and TRBJ1-5; TRBD1 is a possible D gene (6 bases). Germline V gene lookup returns CDR1 WSHSY and CDR2 SAAADI. The CDR3 contains 16 residues. The V and J ends lost 2 bases and 5 bases respectively, with 16 bases between them.

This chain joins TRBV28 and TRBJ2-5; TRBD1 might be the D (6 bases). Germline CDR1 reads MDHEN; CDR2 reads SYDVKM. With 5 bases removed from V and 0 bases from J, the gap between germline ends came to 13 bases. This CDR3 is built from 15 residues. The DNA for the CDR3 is TGTGCCAGCAGTACTCCAGGGGAGTACCAAGAGACCCAGTACTTC. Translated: CASSTPGEYQETQYF. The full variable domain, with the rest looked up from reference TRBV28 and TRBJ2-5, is DVKVTQSSRYLVKRTGEKVFLECVQDMDHENMFWYRQDPGLGLRLIYFSYDVKMKEKGDIPEGYSVSREKKERFSLILESASTNQTSMYLCASSTPGEYQETQYFGPGTRLLVL.

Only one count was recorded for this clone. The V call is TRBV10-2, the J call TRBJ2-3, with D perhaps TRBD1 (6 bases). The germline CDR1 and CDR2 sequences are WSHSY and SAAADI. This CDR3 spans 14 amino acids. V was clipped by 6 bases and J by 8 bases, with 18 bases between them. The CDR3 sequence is CASSLGQTPSTQYF. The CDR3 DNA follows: TGCGCCAGCAGCCTCGGACAGACCCCAAGTACGCAGTATTTT.

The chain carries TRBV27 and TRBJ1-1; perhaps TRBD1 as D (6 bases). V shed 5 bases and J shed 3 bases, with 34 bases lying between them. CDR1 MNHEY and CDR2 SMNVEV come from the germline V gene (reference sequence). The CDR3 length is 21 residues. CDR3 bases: TGTGCCAGCAGTCCTATGCCCCTGTATTATCACCTAGGGGGGGCCGACACTGAAGCTTTCTTT. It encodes CASSPMPLYYHLGGADTEAFF.

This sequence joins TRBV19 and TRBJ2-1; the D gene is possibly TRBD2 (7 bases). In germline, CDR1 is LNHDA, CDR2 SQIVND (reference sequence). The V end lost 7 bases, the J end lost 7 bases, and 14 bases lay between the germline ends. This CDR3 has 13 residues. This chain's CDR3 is CASIRGAGNEQFF. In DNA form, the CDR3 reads TGTGCCAGTATCCGGGGGGCCGGTAATGAGCAGTTCTTC. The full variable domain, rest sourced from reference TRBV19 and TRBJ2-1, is DGGITQSPKYLFRKEGQNVTLSCEQNLNHDAMYWYRQDPGQGLRLIYYSQIVNDFQKGDIAEGYSVSREKKESFPLTVTSAQKNPTAFYLCASIRGAGNEQFFGPGTRLTVL.

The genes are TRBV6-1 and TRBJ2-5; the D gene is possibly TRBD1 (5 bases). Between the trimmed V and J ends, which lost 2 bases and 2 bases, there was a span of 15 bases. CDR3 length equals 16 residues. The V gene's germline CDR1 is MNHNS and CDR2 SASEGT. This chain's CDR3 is CASSELAGIGQETQYF. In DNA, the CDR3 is TGTGCCAGCAGTGAATTGGCAGGGATAGGGCAAGAGACCCAGTACTTC.

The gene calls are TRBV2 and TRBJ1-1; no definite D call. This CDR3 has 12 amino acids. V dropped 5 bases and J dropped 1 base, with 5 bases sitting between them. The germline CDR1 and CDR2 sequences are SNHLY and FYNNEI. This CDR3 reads CASSLSNTEAFF. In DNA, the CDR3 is TGTGCCAGCAGTCTCTCGAACACTGAAGCTTTCTTT.

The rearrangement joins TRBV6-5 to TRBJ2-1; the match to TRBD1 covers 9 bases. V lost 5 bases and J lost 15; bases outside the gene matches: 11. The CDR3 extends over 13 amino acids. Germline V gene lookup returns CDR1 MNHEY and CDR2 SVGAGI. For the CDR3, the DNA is TGTGCCAGCAGTGCCAACCGGCGGGACAGGGCGTTCTTC. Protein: CASSANRRDRAFF.

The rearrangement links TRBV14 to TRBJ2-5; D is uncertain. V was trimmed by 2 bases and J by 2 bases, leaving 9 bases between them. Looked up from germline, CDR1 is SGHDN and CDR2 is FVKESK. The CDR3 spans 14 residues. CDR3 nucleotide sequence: TGTGCCAGCAGCCAACTCCGGTTTCAAGAGACCCAGTACTTC. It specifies CASSQLRFQETQYF. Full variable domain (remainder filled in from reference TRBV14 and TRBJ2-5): EAGVTQFPSHSVIEKGQTVTLRCDPISGHDNLYWYRRVMGKEIKFLLHFVKESKQDESGMPNNRFLAERTGGTYSTLKVQPAELEDSGVYFCASSQLRFQETQYFGPGTRLLVL.

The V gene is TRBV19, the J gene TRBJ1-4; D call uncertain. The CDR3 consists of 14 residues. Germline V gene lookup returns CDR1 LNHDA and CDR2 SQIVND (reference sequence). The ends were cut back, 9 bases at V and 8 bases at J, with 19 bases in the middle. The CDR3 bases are TGTGCCAGGGCCCAAGGGTGGGAGAAGGAAAAACTGTTTTTT. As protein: CARAQGWEKEKLFF.